This T cell receptor beta chain derives from a study of blood T cell repertoires in COVID-19 (dated by TCRdb to the early 2020s). Context from the whole study: Samples from collaborators originated in the United States, Italy and Spain and spanned both the acute and convalescent phases of COVID-19. The prospective study material was composed of cDNA or gDNA derived from T cells, B-cell-depleted T cells, or PBMCs. The dataset comprised deeply sampled blood TCRbeta repertoires from subjects exposed to, actively infected with, or recovered from COVID-19. The repertoires were made available in a free public database intended to serve as a resource for research on the immune response to SARS-CoV-2. Samples came from the ongoing ImmuneRACE study (first 160 participants) plus 1,254 subjects from 6 global collaborators. Sample metadata almost always included a de-identified subject ID, COVID-19 status, age in years and sex. HLA class I and class II types, where available, came from metadata supplied by the sample provider rather than from assay-based typing. Study-wide findings and limitations: The amount of clinical and demographic metadata varied by source and participant and was provided uncurated.

V is cut by 4 bases and J by 5 bases, and the space between the germline ends is 22 bases. Counted from cysteine to phenylalanine, this CDR3 has 16 amino acids. The sequence is cut down to CDR3 DNA, 48 bases in frame from base 1. From a lookup of the germline V gene, CDR1 and CDR2 are SGHRS and YFSETQ. The collaborating institutions used their own protocols to collect whole blood in K2EDTA tubes. For TCRbeta analysis, collaborator samples were shipped as frozen whole blood, as isolated PBMCs, or as DNA extracted from either sample type. TCRbeta CDR3 regions were amplified from genomic DNA using the immunoSEQ Assay, a bias-controlled multiplex PCR. Turning to the authors' computational methods: The number of nucleated cells in each sample was estimated from the amplification of reference gene primers within the assay. Sequence reads were collapsed and filtered to measure the absolute abundance of every unique TCRbeta CDR3 rearrangement. For each sample, productive Simpson clonality was calculated by taking the square root of Simpson's diversity index across productive rearrangements. TCRdb took over this immuneACCESS table, retaining in-frame rearrangements with V and J assigned. Such tables are incomplete; in checked studies, under half of the missing clones stem from an unresolved V gene, and the remainder is unexplained. D and trimming come from the DNA, and the V and J calls and clone size come from that table. The sample has about 74,000 clones on record, about nine tenths of them singletons. About a tenth of the sample is taken by the ten largest.

As to this clone: It has no known antigen specificity. Base qualities are not provided; no much larger clone lies one nucleotide away.

Sequencing was done on a sample of peripheral blood. This receptor was identified in a human donor in a cohort sampled during active COVID-19. The receptor chain draws on TRBV5-1 and TRBJ2-7, with TRBD1 tentatively as D gene (9 bases match). The DNA sequence is as follows: TGCGCCAGCAGCGGGACAGGGCTCGGGAGGGGCCACGAGCAGTACTTC. Its coded protein is CASSGTGLGRGHEQYF.